Shown below are 11 T cell receptor beta chains from a single sample sequenced in a study of T cells in Graves' hyperthyroidism and ophthalmopathy. From RNA transcripts, TCR beta CDR3 regions were amplified. The TCR CDR3 was amplified in a first-round RT-PCR using the HTBI primer set. Via MiXCR, TCRdb re-called the multiplex PCR reads, giving one row per CDR3 protein. The sample has a few hundred thousand distinct CDR3 sequences; just over 14% are singletons. What was sequenced was blood. The source is a woman in her forties with Graves' hyperthyroidism that later progressed to Graves' ophthalmopathy.

This clonotype was recorded at least ten times. J is TRBJ1-1 and V is TRBV12-3 or TRBV12-4; perhaps TRBD1 as D (6 bases). Trimming removed 2 bases at V and 3 bases at J, with 13 bases between. The CDR3 consists of 15 residues. The CDR3 sequence: CASSLWQGRHTEAFF. CDR3 nucleotides: TGTGCCAGCAGTTTATGGCAGGGGCGGCACACTGAAGCTTTCTTT.

This clonotype appeared many times. This rearrangement joins TRBV6-1 to TRBJ1-6; D gene ambiguous. From germline, CDR1 is MNHNS and CDR2 SASEGT. CDR3 length equals 13 residues. Deletions cut 6 bases from V and 6 bases from J, with 9 bases between. The CDR3 nucleotides read TGTGCCAGCAGGGACGCCGGTAATTCACCCCTCCACTTT. It yields the protein CASRDAGNSPLHF.

The sample holds many counts of this clonotype. The chain employs TRBV12-3 or TRBV12-4 and TRBJ2-1, with 12 bases aligning to TRBD2. The V segment lost 7 bases and the J segment 4 bases; nucleotides outside the gene matches: 8. This CDR3 is 16 amino acids long. CDR3 sequence: CASKQGTSGLYNEQFF. CDR3 bases: TGTGCCAGCAAGCAGGGGACTAGCGGGTTATACAATGAGCAGTTCTTC.

This clonotype showed up many times. V gene TRBV14 combines with J gene TRBJ1-2; 7 bases are a match to TRBD1. CDR3 length equals 15 residues. J gave up 3 bases and V 5 bases, and 9 bases lay outside the gene matches. Germline values: CDR1 SGHDN, CDR2 FVKESK. The CDR3 DNA sequence: TGTGCCAGCAGCACCTACAGGGGTCCTTACTATGGCTACACCTTC. It encodes CASSTYRGPYYGYTF.

This clonotype came up many times. The chain uses TRBV9 and TRBJ1-4; 8 nucleotides match TRBD1. The CDR3 runs 15 residues. The ends lost 4 bases at V and 8 bases at J; junction bases unmatched: 10. The germline V gene encodes CDR1 SGDLS and CDR2 YYNGEE. This CDR3 is CASSPRTGPWEKLFF. The CDR3, as DNA: TGTGCCAGCAGCCCGCGGACAGGGCCTTGGGAAAAACTGTTTTTT.

The V gene is TRBV13, the J gene TRBJ2-1; possible D gene TRBD1, 6 bases. With 5 bases removed from V and 12 bases from J, the gap between germline ends came to 11 bases. Per the germline V gene, CDR1 is PRHDT and CDR2 is FYEKMQ (reference sequence). This CDR3 is 11 amino acids long. The CDR3 loop reads CASSQQGWQFF. As DNA, the CDR3 is TGTGCCAGCAGCCAGCAGGGGTGGCAGTTCTTC. Combining the CDR3 with reference TRBV13 and TRBJ2-1 gives the whole variable domain AAGVIQSPRHLIKEKRETATLKCYPIPRHDTVYWYQQGPGQDPQFLISFYEKMQSDKGSIPDRFSAQQFSDYHSELNMSSLELGDSALYFCASSQQGWQFFGPGTRLTVL.

This clonotype was observed at least ten times. This chain connects TRBV10-3 to TRBJ2-1, with TRBD1 as a possible D gene (5 bases). The germline gives CDR1 ENHRY, CDR2 SYGVKD. The CDR3 runs 13 residues. Trimming left V 8 bases short and J 3 bases short, with 11 bases between. The CDR3 loop reads CAIGTGNYNEQFF. In DNA form, the CDR3 reads TGTGCCATCGGAACAGGCAACTACAATGAGCAGTTCTTC.

A note on this clonotype: The junction differs from germline at one of its ends, possibly a read error. The gene calls are TRBV9 and TRBJ2-5; 8 bases fit TRBD2. The CDR3 totals 15 residues. Germline-derived CDR1 and CDR2 are SGDLS and YYNGEE. CDR3 amino acids: CTSSARLASQETQYF. CDR3 in DNA: TGTACCAGCAGCGCCAGACTAGCGTCCCAAGAGACCCAGTACTTC.

The table lists this clonotype with many counts. The V and J genes are TRBV2 and TRBJ1-5, with D tentatively TRBD1 (5 bases). The CDR3 extends over 15 amino acids. Germline V gene data show CDR1 as SNHLY and CDR2 as FYNNEI. The germline V and J ends were trimmed by 0 bases and 5 bases, with 11 bases remaining between them. The CDR3 is CASSEASREYQPQHF. The DNA of the CDR3 is TGTGCCAGCAGTGAAGCCTCCAGGGAATATCAGCCCCAGCATTTT.

This clonotype showed up many times. The chain recombines TRBV6-5 with TRBJ2-5, with D possibly TRBD1 on 6 matching bases. The germline V gene has CDR1 MNHEY and CDR2 SVGAGI. V was cut by 0 bases and J by 0 bases, with 17 bases left in between. This CDR3 contains 18 residues. CDR3 protein: CASSYSSLTGLYQETQYF. The CDR3, as DNA: TGTGCCAGCAGTTACTCGTCATTGACAGGCCTGTACCAAGAGACCCAGTACTTC.

The chain recombines TRBV6-2 or TRBV6-3 with TRBJ1-1; maybe TRBD1 (5 bases). The CDR3 contains 14 residues. Germline CDR1 is MNHEY and CDR2 is SVGEGT. Trimming cost V 10 bases and J 4 bases, with 19 bases left between them. CDR3 nucleotide sequence: TGTGCCATCCGAAAAACACGGGGGGTCACTGAAGCTTTCTTT. This sequence encodes CAIRKTRGVTEAFF.